The rows below give T cell receptor beta chains drawn from one sample of a study of blood T cell repertoires in COVID-19. Profiling relied on immunoSEQ multiplex PCR, and the TCRdb table lists in-frame clones only, not all of them. The top ten hold over 8.5% of the sample, which has 130,000 to 150,000 clones, over 70% seen once. Sequences were obtained from peripheral blood. Receptor source: a man aged 45-65 years with active or convalescent COVID-19. Each CDR3 is given with its conserved first and last residue. The order of the fields is D gene, clone size, V gene, J gene, CDR3 DNA, CDR3 protein. D genes are given only for firm matches. Not every row has a clone size; where given, it reads once, few, many or a size class.

>.|few|TRBV19|TRBJ2-1
TGTGCCAGTAGCCTACGAGGAACCTACAATGAGCAGTTCTTC
CASSLRGTYNEQFF
>.|.|TRBV2|TRBJ2-3
TGTGCCAGCAGCTCCAGGGTAACTAGCACAGATACGCAGTATTTT
CASSSRVTSTDTQYF
>.|.|TRBV9|TRBJ1-5
TGTGCCAGCAGCGTAGTCAGGGGCGCATATCAGCCCCAGCATTTT
CASSVVRGAYQPQHF
>TRBD1|.|TRBV2|TRBJ1-2
TGTGCCAGCAGTGAGGGGTTCAGGGGGGTCTATGGCTACACCTTC
CASSEGFRGVYGYTF
>TRBD2|.|TRBV7-9|TRBJ2-5
TGTGCCAGCAGCTTATCGGCTAGCGGACAAGAGACCCAGTACTTC
CASSLSASGQETQYF
>.|.|TRBV28|TRBJ1-1
TGTGCCAGCAGTTTAGCAGGGGTGGCCACTGAAGCTTTCTTT
CASSLAGVATEAFF
>.|.|TRBV6-2/TRBV6-3|TRBJ2-7
TGTGCCAGCAGCGTGGCGGGGCCAGGGCAGTACTTC
CASSVAGPGQYF
>.|.|TRBV19|TRBJ1-2
TGTGCCAGTAGCGAACAGGGTTCAACGGGCTATGGCTACACCTTC
CASSEQGSTGYGYTF
>.|once|TRBV5-4|TRBJ2-7
TGTGCCAGCAGCTTGGTAGGACAGTCCTACGAGCAGTACTTC
CASSLVGQSYEQYF
>.|.|TRBV27|TRBJ2-1
TGTGCCAGCAGTTTAAATGCGGGGAGCTCCTACAATGAGCAGTTCTTC
CASSLNAGSSYNEQFF
>.|.|TRBV27|TRBJ2-6
TGTGCCAGCAGTCTTAGCTCTGGGGCCAACGTCCTGACTTTC
CASSLSSGANVLTF
>.|.|TRBV6-5|TRBJ2-7
TGTGCCAGCAGACCCTTAGCGGACTACGAGCAGTACTTC
CASRPLADYEQYF
>.|.|TRBV5-1|TRBJ2-5
TGCGCCAGCAGCTTGGAGGCGGTTCAAGAGACCCAGTACTTC
CASSLEAVQETQYF
>.|.|TRBV5-4|TRBJ2-3
TGTGCCAGCAGCTTGGCTGGTAGCGGCACAGATACGCAGTATTTT
CASSLAGSGTDTQYF
>.|.|TRBV7-2|TRBJ2-1
TGTGCCAGCAGACCCGCTACAGGGAATGAGCAGTTCTTC
CASRPATGNEQFF
>.|.|TRBV27|TRBJ2-1
TGTGCCAGCAGTTTTAGCTCCTACAATGAGCAGTTCTTC
CASSFSSYNEQFF
>.|.|TRBV6-2/TRBV6-3|TRBJ1-5
TGTGCCAGCAGTTACTCCGGTGGGGGCCAGCCCCAGCATTTT
CASSYSGGGQPQHF
>.|once|TRBV11-3|TRBJ2-1
TGTGCCAGCAGCTGGAGGCAATGGAGCAATGAGCAGTTCTTC
CASSWRQWSNEQFF
>.|once|TRBV27|TRBJ2-7
TGTGCCAGCCGCGCTGCGGGCCCGGAGCAGTACTTC
CASRAAGPEQYF
>.|few|TRBV5-1|TRBJ1-1
TGCGCCAGCACCGTGTCGGGGGGTACTGAAGCTTTCTTT
CASTVSGGTEAFF
>TRBD2|.|TRBV19|TRBJ2-7
TGTGCCAGTAGTATCAAGGGAGGGACCTACGAGCAGTACTTC
CASSIKGGTYEQYF
>TRBD1|.|TRBV28|TRBJ1-4
TGTGCCAGCAGGGACAGGGGATCCAACCTGAATGAAAAACTGTTTTTT
CASRDRGSNLNEKLFF
>.|.|TRBV29-1|TRBJ2-7
TGCAGCGTTGCCAGGTTCGACGAGCAGTACTTC
CSVARFDEQYF
>TRBD1|many|TRBV5-8|TRBJ1-5
TGTGCCAGCAGCCTGGGGACAGGGGGCAATCAGCCCCAGCATTTT
CASSLGTGGNQPQHF
>TRBD1|.|TRBV5-6|TRBJ1-2
TGTGCCAGCAGCCTGGGACAGGGGGACTATGGCTACACCTTC
CASSLGQGDYGYTF
>.|.|TRBV18|TRBJ2-7
TGTGCCAGCTCACCAGCGGGACAGACCTACGAGCAGTACTTC
CASSPAGQTYEQYF
>.|few|TRBV19|TRBJ1-5
TGTGCCAGTAGTTTCCTGTCCGGTGGTAGAGGCAATCAGCCCCAGCATTTT
CASSFLSGGRGNQPQHF
>TRBD1|once|TRBV5-6|TRBJ1-6
TGTGCCAGCAGCTTGGGGACAGGGAGTAATTCACCCCTCCACTTT
CASSLGTGSNSPLHF
>TRBD1|.|TRBV27|TRBJ2-7
TGTGCCAGCAGTGTCCGGGACAGCCCATCCTACGAGCAGTACTTC
CASSVRDSPSYEQYF
>.|many|TRBV9|TRBJ2-7
TGTGCCAGCAGCGAGTACTATGAGGTTGGCTACGAGCAGTACTTC
CASSEYYEVGYEQYF
>.|.|TRBV5-4|TRBJ2-7
TGTGCCAGCAGCTTGGACCCTGGACAGCGTAGCTCCTACGAGCAGTACTTC
CASSLDPGQRSSYEQYF
>.|.|TRBV7-9|TRBJ1-2
TGTGCCAGCAGCTTAGACGGCGGTTCCTATGGCTACACCTTC
CASSLDGGSYGYTF
>.|.|TRBV14|TRBJ1-2
TGTGCCAGCAGCCGGGAGGGGGTGTCTATCTATGGCTACACCTTC
CASSREGVSIYGYTF
>.|few|TRBV13|TRBJ2-2
TGTGCCAGCAGCTTACTAGCCACCGGGGAGCTGTTTTTT
CASSLLATGELFF
>.|few|TRBV28|TRBJ1-1
TGTGCCAGCAATGGGGGGACCACTGAAGCTTTCTTT
CASNGGTTEAFF
>TRBD1|.|TRBV27|TRBJ2-7
TGTGCCAGCAGTTTATTACAGGGGGGAATTTTCTCCTACGAGCAGTACTTC
CASSLLQGGIFSYEQYF
>TRBD2|many|TRBV24-1|TRBJ2-2
TGTGCCACCAGCTCTACTAGCGGGAATGCGGGGGAGCTGTTTTTT
CATSSTSGNAGELFF
>TRBD2|medium-sized|TRBV3-1/TRBV3-2|TRBJ2-3
TGTGCCAGCAGCCAAGAGCCCCAGGAAGCGGGAGGGGGTACAGATACGCAGTATTTT
CASSQEPQEAGGGTDTQYF
>TRBD2|.|TRBV4-1|TRBJ2-1
TGCGCCAGCGCCCCTCTAGCGGGAGGGCCAAATGAGCAGTTCTTC
CASAPLAGGPNEQFF
>TRBD2|.|TRBV10-3|TRBJ2-3
TGTGCCATCAGTGAGCGGGAGGGGGGAACAGATACGCAGTATTTT
CAISEREGGTDTQYF
>TRBD1|.|TRBV3-1/TRBV3-2|TRBJ1-1
TGTGCCAGCAGTCAGACAGGGACGAACACTGAAGCTTTCTTT
CASSQTGTNTEAFF